The clone carrying this T cell receptor beta chain was seen ten or more times. Antigen specificity is unknown. Per the germline V gene, CDR1 is MNHEY and CDR2 is SMNVEV (reference sequence). V lost 6 bases, J lost 7 bases, and 18 bases lay in between. The CDR3 sequence is 14 residues long. The record originates from a study of response to subunit inactivated influenza vaccine. Findings and limits, study-wide: It was suggested by the authors that few new T cells are recruited by each seasonal influenza vaccination.

TCRdb fed the RT-PCR reads into MiXCR, producing one record per CDR3 protein. The repertoire consists of under 750,000 distinct CDR3 sequences, with roughly 12% occurring once and the leading ten covering roughly 10%. This sample comprised PBMCs from blood, obtained on the day of vaccination. The chain carries TRBV27 and TRBJ2-5; D may be TRBD1 (6 bases). The sequence was obtained from a man aged 45-60 years who received an inactivated influenza vaccine. The CDR3 sequence: CASRGGRGRGTQYF. DNA for the CDR3: TGTGCCAGCAGAGGAGGCAGGGGAAGGGGGACCCAGTACTTC.